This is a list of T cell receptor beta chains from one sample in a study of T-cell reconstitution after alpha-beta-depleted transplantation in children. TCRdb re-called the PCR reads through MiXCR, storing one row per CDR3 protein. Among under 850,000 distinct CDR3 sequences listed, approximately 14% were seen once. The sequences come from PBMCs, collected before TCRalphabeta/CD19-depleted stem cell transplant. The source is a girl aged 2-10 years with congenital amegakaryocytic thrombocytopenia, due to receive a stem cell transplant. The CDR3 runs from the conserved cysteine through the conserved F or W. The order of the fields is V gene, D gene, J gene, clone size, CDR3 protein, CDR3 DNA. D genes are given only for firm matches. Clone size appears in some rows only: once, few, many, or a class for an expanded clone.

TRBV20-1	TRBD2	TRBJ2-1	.	CSARDLLAGGYNEQFF	TGCAGTGCTAGAGATCTCCTAGCGGGAGGCTACAATGAGCAGTTCTTC
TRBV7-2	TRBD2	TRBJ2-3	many	CASSNLAGRVDTQYF	TGTGCCAGCAGCAATCTAGCGGGGAGGGTGGATACGCAGTATTTT
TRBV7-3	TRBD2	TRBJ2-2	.	CASSQNAGATGELFF	TGTGCCAGCAGCCAAAACGCGGGAGCCACCGGGGAGCTGTTTTTT
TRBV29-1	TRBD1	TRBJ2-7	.	CSAGQGIEQYF	TGCAGCGCAGGACAGGGAATCGAGCAGTACTTC
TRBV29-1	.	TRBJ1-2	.	CSVSTDGYGYTF	TGCAGCGTCTCGACAGACGGCTATGGCTACACCTTC
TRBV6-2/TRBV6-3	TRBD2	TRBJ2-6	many	CASSNTVMGLAISGANVLTF	TGTGCCAGCAGTAACACAGTGATGGGACTAGCGATCTCTGGGGCCAACGTCCTGACTTTC
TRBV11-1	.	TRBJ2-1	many	CASSSRQGSSYNEQFF	TGTGCCAGCAGTAGCCGGCAGGGAAGCTCCTACAATGAGCAGTTCTTC
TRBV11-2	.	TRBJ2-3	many	CASSLGVTIYTDTQYF	TGTGCCAGCAGCTTAGGTGTGACCATATACACAGATACGCAGTATTTT
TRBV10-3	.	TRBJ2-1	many	CAITQGAASYNEQFF	TGTGCCATCACCCAGGGAGCGGCCTCCTACAATGAGCAGTTCTTC
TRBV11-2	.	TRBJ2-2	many	CASSFEGRGAAGELFF	TGTGCCAGCAGCTTTGAGGGGAGAGGTGCTGCCGGGGAGCTGTTTTTT
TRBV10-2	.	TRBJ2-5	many	CASSDQTTYQETQYF	TGCGCCAGCAGTGACCAGACTACCTACCAAGAGACCCAGTACTTC
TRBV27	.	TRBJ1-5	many	CASSFAGYNQPQHF	TGTGCCAGCAGTTTTGCAGGATACAATCAGCCCCAGCATTTT
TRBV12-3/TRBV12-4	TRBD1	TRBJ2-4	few	CASRGNRGPGNIQYF	TGTGCCAGCAGGGGCAACAGGGGACCTGGAAACATTCAGTACTTC
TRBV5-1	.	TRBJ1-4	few	CASSQPGNEKLFF	TGCGCCAGCAGCCAACCTGGTAATGAAAAACTGTTTTTT
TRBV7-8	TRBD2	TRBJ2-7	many	CASSFGRGRYEQYF	TGTGCCAGCAGCTTTGGGAGGGGCAGATACGAGCAGTACTTC
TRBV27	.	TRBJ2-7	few	CASSLKPTYEQYF	TGTGCCAGCAGTTTAAAGCCGACCTACGAGCAGTACTTC
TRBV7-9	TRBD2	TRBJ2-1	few	CASSFYPSGKGDEQFF	TGTGCCAGCAGCTTTTACCCTAGCGGGAAGGGAGATGAGCAGTTCTTC
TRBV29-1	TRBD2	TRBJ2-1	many	CSAPLADNEQFF	TGCAGCGCCCCCCTAGCGGACAATGAGCAGTTCTTC
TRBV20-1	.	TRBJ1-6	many	CSAQSTRDSPLHF	TGCAGTGCCCAATCCACCAGGGATTCACCCCTCCACTTT
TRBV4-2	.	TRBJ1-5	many	CASSQDSGEGSNQPQHF	TGTGCCAGCAGCCAAGACTCGGGGGAGGGTAGCAATCAGCCCCAGCATTTT
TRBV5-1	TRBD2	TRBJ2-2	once	CASSLVLAGSPGELFF	TGCGCCAGCAGCTTGGTTCTAGCGGGATCCCCCGGGGAGCTGTTTTTT
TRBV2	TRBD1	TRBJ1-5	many	CASGQGVSQPQHF	TGTGCCAGCGGACAGGGCGTTTCTCAGCCCCAGCATTTT
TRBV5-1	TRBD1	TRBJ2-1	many	CASSIGQAYNEQFF	TGCGCCAGCAGCATAGGACAGGCCTACAATGAGCAGTTCTTC
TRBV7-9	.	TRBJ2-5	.	CASTPRLSETQYF	TGTGCCAGCACCCCAAGACTCTCAGAGACCCAGTACTTC
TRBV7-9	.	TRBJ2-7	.	CASSRSRGSLSFEQYF	TGTGCCAGCAGCCGTTCAAGGGGGAGCCTCTCTTTCGAGCAGTACTTC
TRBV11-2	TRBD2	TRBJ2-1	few	CASSFAGTSGYNEQFF	TGTGCCAGCAGCTTCGCCGGGACTAGCGGATACAATGAGCAGTTCTTC
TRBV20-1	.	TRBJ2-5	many	CSATSRETQYF	TGCAGTGCCACTTCTAGGGAGACCCAGTACTTC
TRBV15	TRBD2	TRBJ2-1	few	CATSSLRTSGRYNEQFF	TGTGCCACCAGCAGCCTCCGGACTAGCGGGAGGTACAATGAGCAGTTCTTC